A single T cell receptor beta chain is shown here with its context. The CDR3 has 15 amino acids. The germline V and J ends were trimmed by 0 bases and 3 bases, with 12 bases remaining between them. Germline values: CDR1 SGDLS, CDR2 YYNGEE. These data come from a study of blood T cell repertoires in COVID-19. Seattle patients were enrolled during active infection and followed longitudinally. Clones were sequenced by immunoSEQ multiplex PCR, and TCRdb holds only the in-frame ones, with some missing. Here the sample spans around 260,000 clones, around 85% being singletons. This sequence originates from a human donor with COVID-19, enrolled during active disease. The donor label of this sample is uncertain. Sample: peripheral blood. V gene TRBV9 combines with J gene TRBJ1-2; D might be TRBD1 (5 bases). The CDR3 region is CASSVGGGVDYGYTF. The CDR3 DNA reads as TGTGCCAGCAGCGTAGGAGGAGGGGTAGACTATGGCTACACCTTC.